Detailed here is one T cell receptor beta chain. There is no known antigen for this receptor. Per-base qualities were not stored, and no clone one base away is much larger. Using the deep immunoSEQ assay, multiplex PCR amplified TCR CDR3 regions from genomic DNA. Genomic DNA extracted from each cell subset was distributed evenly over all wells of several immunoSEQ 96-well plates, and each plate served as one replicate. Each replicate PCR for sorted subsets received roughly 200 ng genomic DNA, equal to some 32,000 T cell genomes. Purified libraries were measured with a Qubit 3.0 fluorometer, size-checked on a Bioanalyzer 2100, and measured again with the KAPA Library Quantification kit. Every immunoSEQ 96-well plate was sequenced on a dedicated single-read 150-cycle Illumina NextSeq 550 flow cell. Regarding the original processing steps: Because only junctional sequences without quality scores were contained in the immunoSEQ output, filtering matching that applied to full-length reads could not be performed. Sequences were annotated with PyIR, a Python wrapper for IgBLAST v1.9, using IMGT germline references to assign V/J genes and CDR3. Reads were filtered out if the reads had weak V/J assignments (E-value above 1e-6), no CDR3, stop codons, out-of-frame junctions, or ambiguous translated residues. A V3J clonotype was defined by an identical inferred V gene, J gene, and CDR3 amino acid sequence. To compute the percentage overlap between repertoires, the number of shared unique clonotypes was divided by the size of the smaller repertoire. Three approaches were used to assess repertoire richness: RTK rarefaction, the Chao1 estimator, and Recon v2.1 estimates of unobserved clonotypes. Generation probabilities were computed with OLGA for all TCRbeta clonotypes obtained by the gDNA method from several donors. TCRdb re-hosts the immuneACCESS table, in-frame sequences only. Its copies lack some clones; in the studies checked, an unresolved V gene accounts for under half of them, and the cause for the rest is not known. That table furnishes V, J and clone size, whereas the DNA furnished D and trimming. This sample gives about 2 million clones in total; 85% to 95% of them show up just once. The top ten clonotypes cover around 0.13% of the sample.

The data belong to a study of shared clonotypes between healthy human individuals (dated by TCRdb to the early 2020s). A note on the overall study: The cohort comprised two women and a few men aged 18 to 49 years. For each donor, CD4 naive and CD4 memory were each run on three plates, CD8 naive on two plates, and CD8 memory on one plate. To estimate repertoire size and how much clonotype sharing occurs between individuals, the study deeply sequenced the blood TCR repertoires of roughly 5 healthy adults. Different laboratories and diverse techniques were used to prepare libraries and sequence TCR repertoires, to increase sequencing depth and limit assay-specific biases. Per donor, leukapheresis produced somewhere between about 0.9 and 10 billion PBMCs. Study-wide findings and limitations: Rarefaction of sorted-subset datasets indicated incomplete sequencing despite the large sequencing depth. Based on pairwise subsampling, the degree of clonotype sharing among donors was expected to be affected by sequencing depth. Sharing across a few donors was observed for about 5% of naive CD4, 3.5% of naive CD8, over 2% of memory CD4, and roughly 0.4% of memory CD8 clonotypes. Larger estimated clonotype richness was generally found for naive subsets than for memory subsets. The genetic and exposure-history diversity represented was limited by the small number of donors. Clonotypes shared by all four sorted-subset donors showed higher generation probabilities than non-shared clonotypes. Only blood was sampled, and tissue TCR repertoires likely differ from those in blood.

Sequences MNHNY (CDR1) and SVGAGI (CDR2) are obtained from the germline V gene (reference sequence). The cysteine opens and the phenylalanine closes a CDR3 of 14 amino acids. Kept here is only the CDR3 DNA, which spans 42 bases and is read in frame from base 1. V ends up 6 bases short and J 6 bases short, with an unmatched junction base count of 5. The donors were healthy, HIV-negative adults with no recently reported acute infections or vaccinations. All donors were Caucasian adults living in Nashville, Tennessee, USA. CD4+ T cells were enriched by magnetic negative selection; naive cells were then positively selected on CD45RA, and the negative fraction formed the memory subset. After blood collection by leukapheresis, PBMCs were isolated using Ficoll-Histopaque density gradient centrifugation and then cryopreserved in the vapor phase of liquid nitrogen. Purity and quantity of every magnetically sorted T cell population were checked by analytical flow cytometry. Genomic DNA was isolated from every sorted fraction and measured by UV absorbance on a Nanodrop 2000c.

The sequencing sample was made of naive CD4+ T cells sorted from blood. The sample's cell subset or site label, decoded: CD45RA+ positively selected. This receptor was obtained from a man aged 18-30 years in good health. The rearranged chain carries TRBV6-6 and TRBJ1-4; 9 central nucleotides agree with TRBD1. The sequenced DNA is TGTGCCAGCAGCGGACAGGGGTTTTATGAAAAACTGTTTTTT. It codes for CASSGQGFYEKLFF.